These 21 T cell receptor beta chains share one sample of origin, sequenced in a study of blood T cell repertoires in COVID-19. Sequencing used immunoSEQ multiplex PCR; TCRdb keeps in-frame clones, though not all of them. The sample yields about 380,000 clones, roughly 90% seen once. Input material: peripheral blood. The receptors stem from a man aged 35 to 55 with acute or convalescent COVID-19.

J is TRBJ2-7 and V is TRBV7-9, with no clear D. V dropped 1 base and J dropped 0 bases, with 7 bases sitting between them. Germline CDR1 is SEHNR and CDR2 is FQNEAQ (reference sequence). CDR3 length equals 14 residues. In DNA, the CDR3 is TGTGCCAGCAGCTTAGATCGCGGCTCCTACGAGCAGTACTTC. It yields the protein CASSLDRGSYEQYF.

This rearrangement joins TRBV10-3 to TRBJ2-7; D possibly corresponds to TRBD1 (6 bases). The germline CDR1 and CDR2 sequences are ENHRY and SYGVKD. The V and J ends lost 5 bases and 6 bases respectively, with 11 bases between them. This CDR3 comprises 12 residues. CDR3 bases: TGTGCCATCAGTCGGACAGACGCCGAGCAGTACTTC. Its translation is CAISRTDAEQYF.

The V call is TRBV5-3, the J call TRBJ2-7; possible D gene TRBD2, 6 bases. TRBV5-3 is noted as an ORF with a role that remains uncertain. V lost 2 bases, J lost 3 bases, and 6 bases lay in between. The CDR3 is 12 residues long. Here the CDR3 DNA reads TGTGCCAGAAGCTTTAGCGGCTACGAGCAGTACTTC. Encoded protein: CARSFSGYEQYF.

V usage is TRBV28 and J usage is TRBJ2-3; 10 bases line up with TRBD1. Germline V gene data show CDR1 as MDHEN and CDR2 as SYDVKM. The CDR3 contains 16 residues. V shed 5 bases and J 1 base; nucleotides not matched to a gene: 6. The CDR3 sequence is CASSPSGTGGTDTQYF. CDR3 DNA: TGTGCCAGCAGTCCTTCCGGGACAGGGGGCACAGATACGCAGTATTTT.

The chain recombines TRBV6-5 with TRBJ2-2; 7 positions agree with TRBD1. This CDR3 is built from 14 residues. In germline, CDR1 is MNHEY, CDR2 SVGAGI. V was pared by 6 bases and J by 5 bases, with 6 bases of the junction left unmatched. For the CDR3, the DNA is TGTGCCAGCAGCCTGGACAGGTCGACCGGGGAGCTGTTTTTT. Residues: CASSLDRSTGELFF.

The gene calls are TRBV6-5 and TRBJ2-1; perhaps TRBD2 as D (5 bases). The CDR3 totals 11 residues. The germline gives CDR1 MNHEY, CDR2 SVGAGI. Trimming removed 6 bases at V and 5 bases at J, with 5 bases between. In DNA form, the CDR3 reads TGTGCCAGCAGGAGGGACAATGAGCAGTTCTTC. It translates to CASRRDNEQFF.

The chain recombines TRBV7-9 with TRBJ1-2; weak D call: TRBD1 (6 bases). Germline V CDR1 and CDR2: SEHNR, FQNEAQ (reference sequence). The CDR3 covers 13 residues. V lost 3 bases to trimming and J lost 6 bases, with 11 bases between them. The CDR3 loop reads CASSFRQAHGYTF. CDR3 coding DNA: TGTGCCAGCAGCTTTCGACAGGCGCATGGCTACACCTTC.

The chain has TRBV7-3 and TRBJ1-2; 9 bases align to TRBD1. The V gene end was trimmed by 5 bases and the J gene end by 7 bases; junction bases not matched to a gene: 8. The V gene's germline CDR1 is SGHTA and CDR2 FQGTGA. The CDR3 runs 14 residues. The CDR3 region has the DNA TGTGCCAGCAGCGGCCGGACAGGGGTTCTTGGCTACACCTTC. Its translation: CASSGRTGVLGYTF.

The V and J genes are TRBV27 and TRBJ2-3, with 11 nucleotides matching TRBD2. The CDR3 runs to 16 residues. Germline trimming cut 5 bases from V and 1 base from J; bases unmatched to any gene: 5. Germline V gene lookup returns CDR1 MNHEY and CDR2 SMNVEV (reference sequence). The CDR3 loop is CASSLTSGGGTDTQYF. The CDR3 coding sequence is TGTGCCAGCAGTCTTACTAGCGGGGGTGGCACAGATACGCAGTATTTT.

In DNA form, the CDR3 reads TGTGCCAGCAGACTAGCGGGGCTTATCCAAGAGACCCAGTACTTC. This gives the protein CASRLAGLIQETQYF. This chain connects TRBV2 to TRBJ2-5; 10 bases are a match to TRBD2. V trimming: 6 bases; J trimming: 1 base; junction bases outside the gene matches: 5. The CDR3 consists of 15 residues. Germline V lookup: CDR1 SNHLY, CDR2 FYNNEI.

The chain joins TRBV5-4 to TRBJ2-3; D may be TRBD2 (5 bases). V lost 4 bases to trimming and J lost 14 bases, with 17 bases between them. Germline V CDR1 and CDR2: SGHNT, YYREEE (reference sequence). The CDR3 is 12 amino acids. The CDR3 coding sequence is TGTGCCAGCAGCCCGTCCTACGGGGTGTGGTATTTT. Translated, it gives CASSPSYGVWYF.

The CDR3 is CASRRSTGSEQYF. DNA for the CDR3: TGTGCCAGCAGGCGATCGACAGGGAGCGAGCAGTACTTC. The chain has TRBV6-5 and TRBJ2-7, with 7 bases matching TRBD1. The V gene's germline CDR1 is MNHEY and CDR2 SVGAGI. The CDR3 spans 13 residues. V gave up 6 bases and J gave up 6 bases; unmatched junction bases: 8.

V and J are TRBV24-1 and TRBJ1-1, with D tentatively TRBD1 (5 bases). The CDR3 totals 14 residues. CDR1 and CDR2 (germline): KGHDR, SFDVKD. V gave up 3 bases and J gave up 1 base, with 8 bases separating them. The CDR3 loop is CATSDDSSNTEAFF. The CDR3, as DNA: TGTGCCACCAGTGATGACAGTTCGAACACTGAAGCTTTCTTT.

The chain has TRBV7-2 and TRBJ1-4; D is ambiguous. Germline loops: CDR1 SGHTA, CDR2 FQGNSA. V was pared by 6 bases and J by 7 bases, with 15 bases between. The length of the CDR3 is 14 residues. The CDR3 protein is CASRETERSEKLFF. The CDR3 coding sequence is TGTGCCAGCAGGGAGACCGAGAGGAGTGAAAAACTGTTTTTT.

The CDR3 loop reads CASSHPLRGESSGNTIYF. In nucleotides, the CDR3 is TGTGCCAGCAGCCACCCACTCAGGGGCGAGAGCTCTGGAAACACCATATATTTT. The V call is TRBV4-2, the J call TRBJ1-3; maybe TRBD1 (6 bases). The germline V gene encodes CDR1 LGHNA and CDR2 YNFKEQ. The length of the CDR3 is 18 residues. V was shortened by 3 bases and J by 0 bases, with 18 bases between the two germline ends.

The J gene is TRBJ1-5, the V gene TRBV25-1; a weak D match, TRBD1 (5 bases). This CDR3 is built from 14 residues. V was shortened by 6 bases and J by 3 bases, with 12 bases between the two germline ends. In germline, CDR1 is MGHDK, CDR2 SYGVNS. The CDR3 DNA reads TGTGCCAGCAGAAGATGGGGGGACAATCAGCCCCAGCATTTT. Protein: CASRRWGDNQPQHF. Combining the CDR3 with reference TRBV25-1 and TRBJ1-5 gives the whole variable domain EADIYQTPRYLVIGTGKKITLECSQTMGHDKMYWYQQDPGMELHLIHYSYGVNSTEKGDLSSESTVSRIRTEHFPLTLESARPSHTSQYLCASRRWGDNQPQHFGDGTRLSIL.

The chain is built from TRBV5-4 and TRBJ2-7; 13 positions agree with TRBD2. Germline V gene sequence: CDR1 SGHNT, CDR2 YYREEE (reference sequence). V gave up 2 bases and J gave up 2 bases; unmatched junction bases: 1. CDR3 size: 15 residues. Here the CDR3 DNA reads TGTGCCAGCAGCTTCGGGACTAGCGGGACCTACGAGCAGTACTTC. It translates to CASSFGTSGTYEQYF.

The chain recombines TRBV5-6 with TRBJ1-1; D perhaps matches TRBD1 (5 bases). Germline CDR1 SGHDT, CDR2 YYEEEE. V lost 1 base and J lost 7, with 11 bases in between. The CDR3 is made up of 13 amino acids. CDR3 nucleotides: TGTGCCAGCAGCTTGTCAGGGTTGGATGAAGCTTTCTTT. It is translated as CASSLSGLDEAFF. The whole variable domain, filled in from reference TRBV5-6 and TRBJ1-1, reads DAGVTQSPTHLIKTRGQQVTLRCSPKSGHDTVSWYQQALGQGPQFIFQYYEEEERQRGNFPDRFSGHQFPNYSSELNVNALLLGDSALYLCASSLSGLDEAFFGQGTRLTVV.

This clone was detected ten times or more. The V and J genes are TRBV7-6 and TRBJ2-7; 8 positions agree with TRBD1. Germline V gives CDR1 SGHVS, CDR2 FNYEAQ. This CDR3 is built from 16 residues. Trimming took 3 bases from V and 3 from J; bases not matched to a gene: 10. CDR3 in DNA: TGTGCCAGCAGCTTGGTCGACAGGGGTTACCTCTACGAGCAGTACTTC. It encodes CASSLVDRGYLYEQYF.

At least ten counts were recorded for this clone. This chain links TRBV30 with TRBJ1-5; 8 nucleotides agree with TRBD1. Looked up from germline, CDR1 is GTSNPN and CDR2 is SVGIG (reference sequence). This CDR3 comprises 13 residues. V was pared by 5 bases and J by 4 bases, with 4 bases of the junction left unmatched. As DNA, the CDR3 is TGTGCCTGGGCCGGGACAGGAAATCAGCCCCAGCATTTT. Translating gives CAWAGTGNQPQHF. Together with reference TRBV30 and TRBJ1-5, the CDR3 gives the full variable domain: SQTIHQWPATLVQPVGSPLSLECTVEGTSNPNLYWYRQAAGRGLQLLFYSVGIGQISSEVPQNLSASRPQDRQFILSSKKLLLSDSGFYLCAWAGTGNQPQHFGDGTRLSIL.

This chain links TRBV6-5 with TRBJ1-1; 9 nucleotides match TRBD1. Trimming cost V 4 bases and J 4 bases; bases outside gene matches: 4. CDR3 length equals 14 residues. CDR1 is MNHEY and CDR2 is SVGAGI in the germline V gene. CDR3 sequence: CASSWTGVATEAFF. In DNA form, the CDR3 reads TGTGCCAGCAGTTGGACAGGGGTGGCCACTGAAGCTTTCTTT.